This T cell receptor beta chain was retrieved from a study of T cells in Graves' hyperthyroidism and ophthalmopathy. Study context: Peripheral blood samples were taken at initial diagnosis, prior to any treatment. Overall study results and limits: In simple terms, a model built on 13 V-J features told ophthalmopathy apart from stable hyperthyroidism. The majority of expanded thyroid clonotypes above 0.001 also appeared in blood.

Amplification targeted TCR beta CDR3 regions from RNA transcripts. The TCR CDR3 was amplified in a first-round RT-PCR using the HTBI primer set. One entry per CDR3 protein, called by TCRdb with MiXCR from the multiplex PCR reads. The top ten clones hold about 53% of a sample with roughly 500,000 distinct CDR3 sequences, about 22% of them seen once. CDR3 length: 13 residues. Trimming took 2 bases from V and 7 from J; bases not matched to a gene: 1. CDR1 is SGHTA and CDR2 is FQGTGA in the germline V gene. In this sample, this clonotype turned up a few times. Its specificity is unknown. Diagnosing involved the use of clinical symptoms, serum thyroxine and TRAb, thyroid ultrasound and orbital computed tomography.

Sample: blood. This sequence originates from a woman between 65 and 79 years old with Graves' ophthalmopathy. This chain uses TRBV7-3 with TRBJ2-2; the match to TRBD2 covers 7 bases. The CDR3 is CASSLGGGGELFF. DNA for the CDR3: TGTGCCAGCAGCTTAGGCGGGGGCGGGGAGCTGTTTTTT.